This record covers a single TCR beta chain. The data were obtained in a study of T cell changes during pregnancy in multiple sclerosis. Data came from immunoSEQ multiplex PCR; TCRdb stores just in-frame clones and leaves some out. The data show over 85,000 clones, 91% seen once. In germline, CDR1 is SGHAT, CDR2 FQNNGV. The V gene lost 6 bases and the J gene lost 0 bases, with 12 bases spanning the gap. This CDR3 is built from 15 residues. The sequencing here drew on peripheral blood, taken in the first trimester of pregnancy. This receptor was taken from a female donor in good health, enrolled as a control in a pregnancy study. This chain joins TRBV11-2 and TRBJ2-1, with D perhaps TRBD2 (5 bases). The CDR3 DNA sequence: TGTGCCAGCAGACCCTACCGGGGCTCCTACAATGAGCAGTTCTTC. Translating gives CASRPYRGSYNEQFF.